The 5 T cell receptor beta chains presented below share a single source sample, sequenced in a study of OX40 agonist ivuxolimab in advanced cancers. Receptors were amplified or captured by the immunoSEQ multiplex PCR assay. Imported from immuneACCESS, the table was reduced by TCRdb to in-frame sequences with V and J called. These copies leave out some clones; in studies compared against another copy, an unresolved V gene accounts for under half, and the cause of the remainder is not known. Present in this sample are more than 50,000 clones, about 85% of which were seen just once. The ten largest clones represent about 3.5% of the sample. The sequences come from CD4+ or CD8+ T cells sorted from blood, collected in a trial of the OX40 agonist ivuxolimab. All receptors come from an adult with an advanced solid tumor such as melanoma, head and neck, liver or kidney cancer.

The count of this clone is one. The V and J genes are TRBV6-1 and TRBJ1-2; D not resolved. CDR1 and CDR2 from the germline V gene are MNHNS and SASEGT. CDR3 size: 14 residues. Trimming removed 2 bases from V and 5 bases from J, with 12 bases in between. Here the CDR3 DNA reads TGTGCCAGCAGTGAACACGGGAGCCGATATGGCTACACCTTC. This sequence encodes CASSEHGSRYGYTF.

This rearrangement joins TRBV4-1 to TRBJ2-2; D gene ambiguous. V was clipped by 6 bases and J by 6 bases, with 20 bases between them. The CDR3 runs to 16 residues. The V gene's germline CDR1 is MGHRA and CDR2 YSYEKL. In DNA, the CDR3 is TGCGCCAGCAGTCGAGGACGGATGGTGTGGCCCGGGGAGCTGTTTTTT. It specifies CASSRGRMVWPGELFF.

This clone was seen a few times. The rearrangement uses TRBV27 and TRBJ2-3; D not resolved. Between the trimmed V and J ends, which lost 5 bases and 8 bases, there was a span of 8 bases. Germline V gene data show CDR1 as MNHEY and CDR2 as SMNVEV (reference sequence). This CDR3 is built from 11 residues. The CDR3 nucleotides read TGTGCCAGCAGTCCCTCTGGTACGCAGTATTTT. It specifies CASSPSGTQYF.

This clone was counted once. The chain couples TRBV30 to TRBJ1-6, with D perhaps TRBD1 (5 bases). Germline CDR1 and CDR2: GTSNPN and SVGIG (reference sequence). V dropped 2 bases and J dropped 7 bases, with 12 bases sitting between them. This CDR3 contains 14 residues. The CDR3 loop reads CAWSLGQKNSPLHF. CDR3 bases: TGTGCCTGGAGTTTGGGGCAGAAGAATTCACCCCTCCACTTT.

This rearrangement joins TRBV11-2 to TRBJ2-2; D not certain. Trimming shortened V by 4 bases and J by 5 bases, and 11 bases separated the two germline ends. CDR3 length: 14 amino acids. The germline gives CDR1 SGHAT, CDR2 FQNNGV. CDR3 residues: CASSYGSQTGELFF. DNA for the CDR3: TGTGCCAGCAGCTACGGGTCGCAAACCGGGGAGCTGTTTTTT.